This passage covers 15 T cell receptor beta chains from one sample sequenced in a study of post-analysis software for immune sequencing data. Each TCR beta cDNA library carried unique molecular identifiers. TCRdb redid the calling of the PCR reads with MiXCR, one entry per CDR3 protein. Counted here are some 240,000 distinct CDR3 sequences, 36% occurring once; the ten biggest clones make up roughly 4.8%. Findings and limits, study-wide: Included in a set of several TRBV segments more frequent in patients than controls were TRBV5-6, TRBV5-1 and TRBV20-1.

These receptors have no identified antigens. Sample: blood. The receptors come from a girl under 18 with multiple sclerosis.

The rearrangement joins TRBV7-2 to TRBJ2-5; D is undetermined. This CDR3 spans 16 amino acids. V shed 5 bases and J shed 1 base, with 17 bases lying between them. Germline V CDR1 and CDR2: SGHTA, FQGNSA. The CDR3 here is CASSPPGRIVQETQYF. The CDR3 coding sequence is TGTGCCAGCAGCCCCCCCGGACGTATTGTCCAAGAGACCCAGTACTTC.

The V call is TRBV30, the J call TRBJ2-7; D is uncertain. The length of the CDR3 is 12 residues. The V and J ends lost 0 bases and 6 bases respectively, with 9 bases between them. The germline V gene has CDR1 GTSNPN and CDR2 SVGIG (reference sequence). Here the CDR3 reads CAWSVEAREQYF. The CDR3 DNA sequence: TGTGCCTGGAGTGTAGAAGCTCGCGAGCAGTACTTC.

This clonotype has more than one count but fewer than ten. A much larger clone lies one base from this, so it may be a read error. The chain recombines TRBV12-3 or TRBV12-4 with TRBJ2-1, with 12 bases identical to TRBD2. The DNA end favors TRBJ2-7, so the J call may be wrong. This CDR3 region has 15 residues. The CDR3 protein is CASSRLAGDYNEQYF. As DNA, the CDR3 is TGTGCCAGCAGTCGACTAGCGGGGGACTACAATGAGCAGTACTTC.

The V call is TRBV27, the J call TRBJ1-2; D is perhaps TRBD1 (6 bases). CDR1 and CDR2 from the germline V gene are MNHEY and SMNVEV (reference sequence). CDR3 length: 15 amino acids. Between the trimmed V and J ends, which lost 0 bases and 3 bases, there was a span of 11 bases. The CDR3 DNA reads TGTGCCAGCAGTTTATCCGGGGGCGCCTACTATGGCTACACCTTC. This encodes CASSLSGGAYYGYTF.

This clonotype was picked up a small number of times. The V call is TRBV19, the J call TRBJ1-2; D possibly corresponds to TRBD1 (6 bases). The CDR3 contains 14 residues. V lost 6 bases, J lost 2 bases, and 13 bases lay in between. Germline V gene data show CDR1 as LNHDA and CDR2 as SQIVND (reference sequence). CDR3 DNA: TGTGCCAGTAGCCGCGGACAGAGGAACTATGGCTACACCTTC. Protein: CASSRGQRNYGYTF. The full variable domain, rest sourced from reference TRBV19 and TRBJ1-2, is DGGITQSPKYLFRKEGQNVTLSCEQNLNHDAMYWYRQDPGQGLRLIYYSQIVNDFQKGDIAEGYSVSREKKESFPLTVTSAQKNPTAFYLCASSRGQRNYGYTFGSGTRLTVV.

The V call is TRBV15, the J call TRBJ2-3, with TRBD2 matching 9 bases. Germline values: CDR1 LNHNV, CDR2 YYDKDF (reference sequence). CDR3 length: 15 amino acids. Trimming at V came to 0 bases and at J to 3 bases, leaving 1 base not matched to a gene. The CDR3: CATSREAGGTDTQYF. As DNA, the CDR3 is TGTGCCACCAGCAGAGAAGCGGGGGGAACAGATACGCAGTATTTT.

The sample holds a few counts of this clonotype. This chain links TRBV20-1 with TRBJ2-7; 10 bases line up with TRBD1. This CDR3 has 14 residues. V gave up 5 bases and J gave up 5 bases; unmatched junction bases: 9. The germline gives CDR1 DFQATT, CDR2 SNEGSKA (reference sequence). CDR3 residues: CSASSGQGTHEQYF. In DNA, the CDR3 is TGCAGTGCTTCCTCGGGACAGGGGACCCACGAGCAGTACTTC.

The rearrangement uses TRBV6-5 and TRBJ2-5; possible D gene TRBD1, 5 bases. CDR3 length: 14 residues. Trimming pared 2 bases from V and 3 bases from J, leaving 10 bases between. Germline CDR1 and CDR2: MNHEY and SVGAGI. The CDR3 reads CASSYRGFKETQYF. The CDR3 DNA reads TGTGCCAGCAGTTACAGGGGTTTTAAAGAGACCCAGTACTTC.

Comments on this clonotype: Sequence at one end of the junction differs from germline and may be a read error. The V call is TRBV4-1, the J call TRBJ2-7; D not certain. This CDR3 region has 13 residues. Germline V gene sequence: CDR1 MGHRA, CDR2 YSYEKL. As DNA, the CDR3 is TGCGCCGGCAGCCAAGAGCCAGTAAACGAGCAGTACTTC. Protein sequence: CAGSQEPVNEQYF.

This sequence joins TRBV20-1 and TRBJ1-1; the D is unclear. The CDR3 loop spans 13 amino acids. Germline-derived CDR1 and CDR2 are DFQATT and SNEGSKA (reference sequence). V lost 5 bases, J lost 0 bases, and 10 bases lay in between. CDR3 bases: TGCAGTGCTCTCCGACACATGAACACTGAAGCTTTCTTT. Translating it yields CSALRHMNTEAFF.

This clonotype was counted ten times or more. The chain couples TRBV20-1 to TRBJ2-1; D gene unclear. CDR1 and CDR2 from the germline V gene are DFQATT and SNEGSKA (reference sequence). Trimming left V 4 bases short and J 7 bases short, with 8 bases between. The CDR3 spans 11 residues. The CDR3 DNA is TGCAGTGCTACCGAAAAGAATGAGCAGTTCTTC. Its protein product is CSATEKNEQFF.

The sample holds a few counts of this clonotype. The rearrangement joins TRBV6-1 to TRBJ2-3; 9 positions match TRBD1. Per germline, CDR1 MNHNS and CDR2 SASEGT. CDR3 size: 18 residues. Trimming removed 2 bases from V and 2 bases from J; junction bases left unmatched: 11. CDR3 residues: CASSERGIGQGNTDTQYF. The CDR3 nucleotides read TGTGCCAGCAGTGAAAGAGGGATTGGACAGGGGAACACAGATACGCAGTATTTT.

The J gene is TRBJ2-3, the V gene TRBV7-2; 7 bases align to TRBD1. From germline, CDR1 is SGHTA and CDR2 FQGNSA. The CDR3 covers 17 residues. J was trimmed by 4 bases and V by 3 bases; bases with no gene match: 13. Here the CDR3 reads CASSFLPQTGRPDTQYF. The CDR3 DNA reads TGTGCCAGCAGCTTTTTGCCCCAGACAGGGAGACCAGATACGCAGTATTTT.

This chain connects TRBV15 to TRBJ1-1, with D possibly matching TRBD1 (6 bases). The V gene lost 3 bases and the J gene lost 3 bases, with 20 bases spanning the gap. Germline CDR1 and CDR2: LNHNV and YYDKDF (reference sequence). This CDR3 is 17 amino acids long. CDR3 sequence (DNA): TGTGCCACCAGCAGGCCCGAGGAGGGGGGAAAGGACACTGAAGCTTTCTTT. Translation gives CATSRPEEGGKDTEAFF. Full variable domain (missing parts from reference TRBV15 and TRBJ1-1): DAMVIQNPRYQVTQFGKPVTLSCSQTLNHNVMYWYQQKSSQAPKLLFHYYDKDFNNEADTPDNFQSRRPNTSFCFLDIRSPGLGDTAMYLCATSRPEEGGKDTEAFFGQGTRLTVV.

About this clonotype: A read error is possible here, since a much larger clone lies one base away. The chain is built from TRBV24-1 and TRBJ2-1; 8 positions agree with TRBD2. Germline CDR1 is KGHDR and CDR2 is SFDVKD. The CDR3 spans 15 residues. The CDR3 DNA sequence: TGTGCCACCAGTGTGGTTGCGGGAGGTTACAATGAGCGGTTCTTC. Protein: CATSVVAGGYNERFF.